A selection of T cell receptor beta chains follows, all from one sample in a study of cytomegalovirus exposure and HLA in healthy donors. Profiled with immunoSEQ multiplex PCR; TCRdb holds only in-frame clones, not every one. The sample contains around 100,000 clones, approximately 79% of which appear only once. The specimen was PBMCs. The origin of the receptors is a man in his fifties or sixties in good health and CMV-seropositive. The CDR3 runs from the conserved cysteine through the conserved F or W. The listing skips clone size in some rows; elsewhere it reads once, few, many or a size class.

CDR3 protein	V gene	J gene	clone size
CASSLVPTGGVDTQYF	TRBV7-3	TRBJ2-3	once
CASSDTGTGFSYEQYF	TRBV7-9	TRBJ2-7	NA
CAIRQREGYNEQFF	TRBV10-3	TRBJ2-1	NA
CASSSQRDSYEQYF	TRBV7-6	TRBJ2-7	few
CASSMGLAATGELFF	TRBV11-2	TRBJ2-2	once
CASSPPNRGGYEQYF	TRBV18	TRBJ2-7	NA
CASSLAGTQAFF	TRBV14	TRBJ1-1	NA
CASGDRVKIPGELFF	TRBV27	TRBJ2-2	NA
CAWSGGQGGQPQHF	TRBV30	TRBJ1-5	few
CASSQDAAEGKLFF	TRBV4-1	TRBJ1-4	NA
CASSTTSGRVNNEQFF	TRBV6-4	TRBJ2-1	NA
CASSPWADRASGNEQFF	TRBV2	TRBJ2-1	NA